A single sample is the source of the 26 T cell receptor beta chains below, sequenced in a study of blood T cell repertoires in COVID-19. Here immunoSEQ multiplex PCR was the method, and the copy in TCRdb shows in-frame clones only, minus some. Among over 200,000 clones listed, roughly 84% were seen once. The specimen sequenced was peripheral blood. The source is a man aged 40-55 years with active or convalescent COVID-19.

The CDR3 coding sequence is TGTGCCAGCAGTGAAGCGCGGGGTCAGGGAGAGACCCAGTACTTC. Its translation: CASSEARGQGETQYF. The chain employs TRBV2 and TRBJ2-5, with D tentatively TRBD2 (6 bases). CDR1 and CDR2 (germline): SNHLY, FYNNEI. The CDR3 sequence is 15 residues long. Deletions cut 0 bases from V and 4 bases from J, with 12 bases between.

The V gene is TRBV30, the J gene TRBJ2-7; the match to TRBD2 covers 8 bases. This CDR3 has 16 residues. Germline CDR1 GTSNPN, CDR2 SVGIG (reference sequence). J gave up 3 bases and V 0 bases, and 10 bases lay outside the gene matches. The CDR3 spells CAWSVGVAGSLYEQYF. The CDR3, as DNA: TGTGCCTGGAGTGTAGGGGTAGCGGGATCTCTCTACGAGCAGTACTTC.

The chain joins TRBV27 to TRBJ1-6; 8 nucleotides line up with TRBD1. J gave up 7 bases and V 2 bases, and 7 bases lay outside the gene matches. This CDR3 spans 16 amino acids. Looked up from germline, CDR1 is MNHEY and CDR2 is SMNVEV (reference sequence). Here the CDR3 DNA reads TGTGCCAGCAGTTTACCGCCGACAGGGGTAAATTCACCCCTCCACTTT. Amino acid sequence: CASSLPPTGVNSPLHF.

The V call is TRBV24-1, the J call TRBJ1-5, with 10 nucleotides matching TRBD1. This CDR3 comprises 16 residues. In germline, CDR1 is KGHDR, CDR2 SFDVKD. The junction had 5 bases not matched to a gene; V was cut back by 5 bases and J by 2 bases. Here the CDR3 reads CATSGQTGGGNQPQHF. DNA for the CDR3: TGTGCCACCAGTGGCCAGACAGGGGGCGGCAATCAGCCCCAGCATTTT.

J is TRBJ2-4 and V is TRBV7-9, with 9 positions matching TRBD2. CDR1 and CDR2 (germline): SEHNR, FQNEAQ (reference sequence). The junction had 8 bases not matched to a gene; V was cut back by 0 bases and J by 8 bases. The CDR3 consists of 16 residues. The CDR3 sequence: CASSLAGLAGGHIQYF. Written as DNA, the CDR3 is TGTGCCAGCAGCTTAGCGGGACTAGCCGGGGGACACATTCAGTACTTC.

The chain is built from TRBV28 and TRBJ1-2; 9 nucleotides align to TRBD1. V shed 7 bases, J shed 1 base, and the junction held 4 bases outside the gene matches. This CDR3 is 14 amino acids long. CDR1 is MDHEN, CDR2 SYDVKM, per germline. The CDR3 loop is CASTGQGSNYGYTF. In DNA form, the CDR3 reads TGTGCCAGCACCGGACAGGGGAGTAACTATGGCTACACCTTC.

The V and J genes are TRBV9 and TRBJ1-1, with a possible D match to TRBD1 (5 bases). Trimming took 4 bases from V and 4 from J, leaving 20 bases between them. Germline CDR1 reads SGDLS; CDR2 reads YYNGEE. The CDR3 spans 16 residues. CDR3 DNA: TGTGCCAGCAGCCTCCGGGAGGGGACTGGGGTCACTGAAGCTTTCTTT. Its translation is CASSLREGTGVTEAFF.

V and J are TRBV19 and TRBJ2-2, with a possible D match to TRBD1 (5 bases). CDR3 length: 14 amino acids. Germline loops: CDR1 LNHDA, CDR2 SQIVND (reference sequence). V lost 5 bases, J lost 3 bases, and 10 bases lay in between. For the CDR3, the DNA is TGTGCCAGTAGTTCCAGGGCGGACACCGGGGAGCTGTTTTTT. It specifies CASSSRADTGELFF.

This clone was seen just once. This chain links TRBV4-1 with TRBJ1-2; unclear D gene. The V gene's germline CDR1 is MGHRA and CDR2 YSYEKL. The ends were cut back, 0 bases at V and 3 bases at J, with 26 bases in the middle. The CDR3 spans 20 residues. The CDR3 is CASSQEGRVNRISQYYGYTF. The CDR3 DNA follows: TGCGCCAGCAGCCAAGAAGGAAGAGTCAACAGAATTTCGCAATACTATGGCTACACCTTC.

The chain has TRBV2 and TRBJ1-5, with D hard to call. The germline V and J ends were trimmed by 6 bases and 4 bases, with 10 bases remaining between them. The germline gives CDR1 SNHLY, CDR2 FYNNEI. The CDR3 sequence is 13 residues long. In DNA form, the CDR3 reads TGTGCCAGCAGCCGAGAGGAGAATCAGCCCCAGCATTTT. It translates to CASSREENQPQHF.

The V call is TRBV4-1, the J call TRBJ2-1; perhaps TRBD1 as D (6 bases). The CDR3 runs 17 residues. The germline V and J ends were trimmed by 4 bases and 2 bases, with 18 bases remaining between them. Germline V gene sequence: CDR1 MGHRA, CDR2 YSYEKL. CDR3 amino acids: CASSPFRTDNAYNEQFF. DNA of the CDR3: TGCGCCAGCAGCCCATTCCGGACAGATAATGCCTACAATGAGCAGTTCTTC.

The chain links TRBV9 to TRBJ2-1; 11 bases are a match to TRBD1. This CDR3 is built from 15 residues. Germline trimming cut 0 bases from V and 5 bases from J; bases unmatched to any gene: 1. In germline, CDR1 is SGDLS, CDR2 YYNGEE. CDR3 residues: CASSVEGQGDNEQFF. The DNA for the CDR3 is TGTGCCAGCAGCGTAGAGGGACAGGGGGACAATGAGCAGTTCTTC.

The gene calls are TRBV7-2 and TRBJ2-1, with TRBD2 identical over 10 bases. J gave up 7 bases and V 6 bases, and 6 bases lay outside the gene matches. Per the germline V gene, CDR1 is SGHTA and CDR2 is FQGNSA. CDR3 length: 14 amino acids. The CDR3 sequence is CASSGLAVGNEQFF. Here the CDR3 DNA reads TGTGCCAGCAGTGGACTAGCGGTGGGGAATGAGCAGTTCTTC.

The CDR3 spells CASSLVLGTGYEKLFF. Here the CDR3 DNA reads TGTGCCAGCAGCTTAGTACTCGGGACAGGGTACGAAAAACTGTTTTTT. V and J are TRBV7-9 and TRBJ1-4; 9 bases are a match to TRBD1. CDR1 is SEHNR and CDR2 is FQNEAQ in the germline V gene (reference sequence). This CDR3 has 16 amino acids. Unmatched junction bases numbered 8, after V lost 1 base and J lost 8 bases.

The gene calls are TRBV5-8 and TRBJ1-5; D possibly corresponds to TRBD1 (5 bases). The CDR3 has 15 amino acids. V lost 4 bases and J lost 2, with 13 bases in between. In germline, CDR1 is SGHTS, CDR2 YDEGEE. DNA for the CDR3: TGTGCCAGCAGCCCGGGGGACGCCCGCAATCAGCCCCAGCATTTT. Translation: CASSPGDARNQPQHF.

Worth noting for this clone: Germline and junction disagree at one end, which may indicate a read error. The gene calls are TRBV30 and TRBJ2-7; 7 nucleotides agree with TRBD1. The CDR3 spans 14 residues. The germline V gene has CDR1 GTSNPN and CDR2 SVGIG (reference sequence). The CDR3, as DNA: TGTGCCTGGAGGGTGAACAGGGGTGCCTACAAGCAGTACTTC. Its translation: CAWRVNRGAYKQYF.

Concerning this clone: Distinct nucleotide sequences in the sample also encode this CDR3. The rearrangement uses TRBV5-1 and TRBJ2-7; 10 bases are shared with TRBD2. Germline loops: CDR1 SGHRS, CDR2 YFSETQ. Losses at the gene ends were 0 bases for V and 2 bases for J; bases not matched to a gene: 2. There are 15 residues in the CDR3. The CDR3 DNA reads TGCGCCAGCAGCTTGGGTCTAGCGGGAGCCTACGAGCAGTACTTC. Its protein product is CASSLGLAGAYEQYF.

The chain is built from TRBV5-1 and TRBJ1-1, with 11 bases fitting TRBD1. The CDR3 contains 15 residues. From germline, CDR1 is SGHRS and CDR2 YFSETQ. Unmatched junction bases numbered 2, after V lost 4 bases and J lost 0 bases. CDR3 protein: CASSVGQGVNTEAFF. CDR3 DNA sequence: TGCGCCAGCAGCGTGGGACAGGGGGTGAACACTGAAGCTTTCTTT.

This rearrangement joins TRBV9 to TRBJ1-3, with a tentative D call TRBD1 (5 bases). Per the germline V gene, CDR1 is SGDLS and CDR2 is YYNGEE. There are 14 residues in the CDR3. Trimming took off 5 bases at V and 1 base at J, with 10 bases between the two ends. CDR3: CASRAGESGNTIYF. DNA of the CDR3: TGTGCCAGCAGAGCGGGGGAATCTGGAAACACCATATATTTT.

The chain combines TRBV7-3 with TRBJ2-1; 8 nucleotides agree with TRBD2. CDR1 is SGHTA, CDR2 FQGTGA, per germline. This CDR3 comprises 14 residues. V trimming: 4 bases; J trimming: 8 bases; junction bases outside the gene matches: 7. The CDR3: CASSSGGRLDEQFF. CDR3 DNA: TGTGCCAGCAGCTCGGGAGGGCGGTTAGATGAGCAGTTCTTC.

A few counts support this clone. This chain links TRBV6-5 with TRBJ2-5; D perhaps matches TRBD1 (5 bases). The germline V and J ends were trimmed by 6 bases and 9 bases, with 14 bases remaining between them. Germline CDR1 and CDR2: MNHEY and SVGAGI. The CDR3 loop spans 12 amino acids. The CDR3 sequence is CASRPTQAAQYF. CDR3 nucleotides: TGTGCCAGCAGACCAACACAGGCGGCCCAGTACTTC.

The chain recombines TRBV24-1 with TRBJ2-3; D is unclear. The length of the CDR3 is 13 residues. V dropped 4 bases and J dropped 3 bases, with 7 bases sitting between them. CDR1 is KGHDR, CDR2 SFDVKD, per germline. CDR3 sequence: CATSDPLTDTQYF. The DNA of the CDR3 is TGTGCCACCAGTGACCCACTGACAGATACGCAGTATTTT.

The chain recombines TRBV7-9 with TRBJ1-3; no definite D call. V was clipped by 1 base and J by 0 bases, with 7 bases between them. Looked up from germline, CDR1 is SEHNR and CDR2 is FQNEAQ (reference sequence). This CDR3 is built from 15 residues. The CDR3 sequence: CASSLGGVSGNTIYF. The CDR3 DNA reads TGTGCCAGCAGCTTAGGCGGCGTCTCTGGAAACACCATATATTTT. Drawing the rest from reference TRBV7-9 and TRBJ1-3, the complete variable domain is DTGVSQNPRHKITKRGQNVTFRCDPISEHNRLYWYRQTLGQGPEFLTYFQNEAQLEKSRLLSDRFSAERPKGSFSTLEIQRTEQGDSAMYLCASSLGGVSGNTIYFGEGSWLTVV.

The gene calls are TRBV29-1 and TRBJ1-5; unclear D gene. Trimming pared 7 bases from V and 3 bases from J, leaving 10 bases between. The CDR3 is 12 residues long. The germline V gene has CDR1 SQVTM and CDR2 ANQGSEA. The DNA for the CDR3 is TGCAGCGCCCGAGACACCAATCAGCCCCAGCATTTT. It translates to CSARDTNQPQHF.

The genes are TRBV4-1 and TRBJ2-3, with 11 bases lining up with TRBD2. The CDR3 is 17 residues long. Germline assignment: CDR1 MGHRA and CDR2 YSYEKL. The V segment lost 1 base and the J segment 5 bases; nucleotides outside the gene matches: 8. CDR3 in amino acids: CASSQGSGRVLGDTQYF. The CDR3 DNA reads TGCGCCAGCAGCCAAGGTAGCGGGAGGGTTCTAGGAGATACGCAGTATTTT.

This rearrangement joins TRBV28 to TRBJ2-7; no firm D call. The germline V gene encodes CDR1 MDHEN and CDR2 SYDVKM. Trimming left V 5 bases short and J 6 bases short, with 23 bases between. There are 16 residues in the CDR3. This CDR3 reads CASSKTLALNNPEQYF. The DNA for the CDR3 is TGTGCCAGCAGTAAAACCCTCGCCCTAAATAATCCCGAGCAGTACTTC. The whole variable domain, remainder taken from reference TRBV28 and TRBJ2-7, is DVKVTQSSRYLVKRTGEKVFLECVQDMDHENMFWYRQDPGLGLRLIYFSYDVKMKEKGDIPEGYSVSREKKERFSLILESASTNQTSMYLCASSKTLALNNPEQYFGPGTRLTVT.